The rows below give T cell receptor beta chains drawn from one sample of a study of cytomegalovirus exposure and HLA in healthy donors. Only in-frame clones appear in the TCRdb table, and some are missing; sequencing was by immunoSEQ multiplex PCR. The data show about 160,000 clones, around 82% seen once. Material for sequencing was PBMCs. These TCRs come from a man aged 30 to 45 in good health and CMV-seropositive. Each CDR3 is given with its conserved first and last residue. The D gene is left open where the match is weak. The size entry is marked missing in some rows and otherwise reads once, few, many or a size class.

clone size	J gene	V gene	CDR3 length	D gene	CDR3 protein	CDR3 DNA
once	TRBJ2-3	TRBV7-3	17	TRBD2	CASSPRLGAGVTDTQYF	TGTGCCAGCAGCCCACGCCTCGGAGCGGGGGTCACAGATACGCAGTATTTT
NA	TRBJ1-2	TRBV27	15	NA	CASSFAARQPFGYTF	TGTGCCAGCAGTTTCGCGGCCAGACAGCCCTTTGGCTACACCTTC
NA	TRBJ1-1	TRBV29-1	13	NA	CSERATGNTEAFF	TGCAGCGAGAGAGCGACAGGGAACACTGAAGCTTTCTTT
NA	TRBJ1-3	TRBV7-8	17	NA	CASSLASGGGAGNTIYF	TGTGCCAGCAGCTTAGCCTCGGGGGGTGGCGCTGGAAACACCATATATTTT
NA	TRBJ2-1	TRBV15	15	TRBD2	CATSLAGGSYNEQFF	TGTGCCACCAGCTTAGCGGGAGGGTCCTACAATGAGCAGTTCTTC
NA	TRBJ2-5	TRBV7-6	16	NA	CASSPVGGGLQETQYF	TGTGCCAGCAGCCCAGTGGGGGGAGGCCTCCAAGAGACCCAGTACTTC
once	TRBJ2-5	TRBV2	17	TRBD1	CASRGFLDRGVGETQYF	TGTGCCAGCAGGGGATTCCTCGACAGGGGGGTCGGGGAGACCCAGTACTTC
NA	TRBJ2-5	TRBV7-2	13	TRBD1	CASETGLGETQYF	TGTGCCAGCGAGACAGGGTTGGGAGAGACCCAGTACTTC
NA	TRBJ2-5	TRBV28	12	NA	CASSDFQETQYF	TGTGCCAGCAGTGACTTCCAAGAGACCCAGTACTTC
once	TRBJ2-3	TRBV30	17	TRBD2	CAWSPPSSGRFTDTQYF	TGTGCCTGGAGTCCTCCCTCTAGCGGGAGATTCACAGATACGCAGTATTTT
few	TRBJ2-5	TRBV12-5	13	TRBD1	CASGGTEQETQYF	TGTGCTAGTGGGGGGACAGAGCAAGAGACCCAGTACTTC